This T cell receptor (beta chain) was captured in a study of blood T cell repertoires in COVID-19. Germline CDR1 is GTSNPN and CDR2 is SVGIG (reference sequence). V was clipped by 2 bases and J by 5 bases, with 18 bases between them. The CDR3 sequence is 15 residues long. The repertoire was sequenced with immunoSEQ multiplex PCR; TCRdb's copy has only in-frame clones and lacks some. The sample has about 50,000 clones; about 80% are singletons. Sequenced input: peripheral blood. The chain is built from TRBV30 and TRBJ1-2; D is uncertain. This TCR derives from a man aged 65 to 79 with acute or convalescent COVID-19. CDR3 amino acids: CAWSSSSAGRYGYTF. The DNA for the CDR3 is TGTGCCTGGAGTTCGTCGTCAGCCGGGAGGTATGGCTACACCTTC.